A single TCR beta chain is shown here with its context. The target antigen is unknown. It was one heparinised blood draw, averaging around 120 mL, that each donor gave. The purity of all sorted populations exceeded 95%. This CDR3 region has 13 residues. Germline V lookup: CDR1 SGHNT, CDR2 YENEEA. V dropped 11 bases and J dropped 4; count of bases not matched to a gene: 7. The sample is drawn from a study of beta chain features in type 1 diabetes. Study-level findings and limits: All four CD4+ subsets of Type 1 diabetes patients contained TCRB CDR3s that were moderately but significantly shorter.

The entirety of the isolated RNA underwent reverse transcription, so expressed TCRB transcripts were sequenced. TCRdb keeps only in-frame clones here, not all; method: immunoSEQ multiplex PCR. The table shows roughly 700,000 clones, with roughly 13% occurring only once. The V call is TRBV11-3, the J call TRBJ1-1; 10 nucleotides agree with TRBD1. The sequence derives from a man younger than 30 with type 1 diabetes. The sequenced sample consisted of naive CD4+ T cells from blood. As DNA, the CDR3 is TGTGCCTGCGGGACAGGGGCTGTCACTGAAGCTTTCTTT. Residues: CACGTGAVTEAFF.